This T cell receptor beta chain was captured in a study of cytomegalovirus exposure and HLA in healthy donors (dated by TCRdb to between 2016 and 2019). General notes on the study: An earlier analysis of around 600 of the donors reported 250 to 300 Gb of sequence data and 117 million unique TCR beta sequences from some 180 million T cells. The study was designed to test whether signatures of past pathogen exposure could be identified by cataloging public T cell receptors. The genetic ancestry cluster associated with self-reported Caucasian donors included 81% of the 300 to 450 genotyped donors. The T cell repertoires of under 700 subjects were profiled by immunosequencing and related to cytomegalovirus serostatus. Every repertoire in the discovery cohort had been generated on one and the same sequencing platform. Roughly 5 DR-DQ haplotypes were handled as single units for association and clustering, since linkage in the cohort was strong. About 280 gigabases of sequencing data and tens of millions of unique TCR sequences were included in an early release covering under 650 HLA-typed donors. Genome-wide SNP genotypes for about 65% of the 666 donors were used in a later genetic analysis, which treated that subset as a discovery cohort. A separate validation cohort of roughly 110 different subjects was used in addition to the roughly 700-subject first cohort. On average, 235,054 unique TCR beta nucleotide sequences were sequenced per donor among some 420 genotyped donors of the cohort, with about 19% of those sequences being non-productive. High-throughput TCR immunosequencing, statistical association of individual TCRs with disease status, and machine learning were combined to predict cytomegalovirus infection status. Donor age, sex, ethnicity and CMV serostatus were compiled alongside the repertoire data. In an earlier analysis of a few hundred of the donors, high-throughput TCR beta sequencing was used to judge whether each TCR beta V gene segment behaved as functional or pseudogenic. Rather than using new phenotypic data, the later analysis identified candidate immune exposures from TCR beta sequences and from how often those sequences occurred across donors. A later analysis re-examined previously published TCR beta repertoires from 610 or so donors and added high-resolution HLA genotyping to investigate patterns of TCR occurrence. HLA typing included class I and class II loci at four-digit resolution. The number of typed donors differed by locus: about 629-630 for A, B, C, DRB1 and DQB1; 522 for DQA1; 606 for DPA1; and roughly 490 for DPB1.

Regarding this clone: The specificity of this receptor is unknown. Per-base quality was not reported, and no clone a single base away is much larger than it.

The CDR3 starts with the cysteine, ends with the phenylalanine, and has 13 residues. Just the 39-base CDR3 DNA is kept, in frame starting at base 1. V gives up 3 bases and J gives up 1 base, and the segment between their germline ends measures 6 bases. Based on the germline V gene (reference sequence), the CDR1 and CDR2 sequences are SEHNR and FQNEAQ. Library generation was performed with the immunoSEQ multiplex PCR assay. For the multiplex PCR, a mixture combining 60 forward primers for TCR Vbeta segments and 13 reverse primers for TCR Jbeta segments was used. The CDR3 region of rearranged TCR beta genes was amplified from genomic DNA with a multiplex PCR assay. Amplified TCR beta libraries were sequenced as 87-base-pair reads on the Illumina HiSeq System. The published analysis was carried out like this. In a later analysis, tens of millions of unique TCR beta chains were counted across the approximately 640 repertoires, and roughly 10 million of these chains were shared by at least two donors. Raw reads were error-corrected and collapsed into unique sequences by a nearest-neighbor algorithm in which closely related sequences were merged to remove PCR and sequencing errors. CDR3 sequences were aligned to IMGT reference sequences to assign V, D and J gene segments. Each retained sequence needed at least a six-nucleotide match to both a V gene segment and a J gene segment. A rearrangement counted as productive if the CDR3 had no stop codons and remained in frame with V and J, and every other rearrangement counted as non-productive. Following IMGT convention, CDR3 was defined as the stretch from the second conserved V-encoded cysteine up to the conserved J-encoded phenylalanine. The earlier analysis of around 640 of the donors excluded sequences that lacked an unambiguous match to a single V gene segment. An earlier analysis of about 590 of the donors classified V segments as functional when productive rearrangements were above 56.7% and as segregating when the standard deviation between donors was above 5%. A statistical classification framework was built for diagnosing cytomegalovirus status from the catalog of TCR beta chain sequences. In a later analysis, V and J genes were assigned by comparing TCR nucleotide sequences against IMGT/GENE-DB human TR gene sequences. Using the TCRdist pipeline, a later analysis assigned CDR3 sequences along with most-parsimonious VDJ recombination scenarios. In a later analysis, every TCR beta chain was defined by the combination of its CDR3 amino acid sequence and its V-gene family, and reads without a unique V-gene family were dropped. To address suspected cross-contamination and a sequencing artifact, a later analysis removed 592 highly shared, low-generation-probability nucleotide sequences. In a later analysis, a clonal expansion index for each public chain was calculated from normalized within-repertoire ranks of inferred template counts. In a later analysis, generation probabilities were computed using a VDJ recombination model fitted to out-of-frame rearrangements, and the results were checked against IGoR. In a later analysis, TCR-TCR, TCR-HLA and TCR-CMV co-occurrence was scored with hypergeometric tests, and a repertoire-size bias correction was applied to TCR pairs. To estimate false discovery rates, a later analysis permuted the HLA or CMV assignments 20 times. In a later analysis, co-occurring TCRs were grouped using DBSCAN, and TCRdist sequence similarity was added for clustering within HLA-allele-positive subsets. For co-occurrence clustering, repertoires with fewer than 30,000 or more than 120,000 public chains were excluded, along with a handful of repertoires with anomalous nucleotide sharing. Not all clones reach the TCRdb copy of this immuneACCESS table, which keeps in-frame sequences only. Checked studies attribute under half of the gap to unresolved V genes and leave the rest unexplained. V, J and clone size are taken as reported in that table, and D and trimming were inferred from the DNA itself. This sample is represented by about 240,000 clones; approximately 80% of them were singletons. The ten largest clones take up about 8% of the sample.

The cohort comprised hundreds of healthy bone marrow donors. Cohort members were all nominally healthy when sampled, although unrecorded immune exposures were likely present. The donor was CMV seropositive and belonged to the group of some 290 seropositive cohort members. Every donor gave a peripheral blood sample, and the peripheral blood mononuclear cells from that sample were used for TCR beta sequencing. The Qiagen DNeasy Blood Extraction Kit was used to extract genomic DNA from the blood cell samples. The investigation overall reported the following: Three of the identified cytomegalovirus-associated TCR beta chains were confirmed in vitro to be specific for cytomegalovirus antigens. Strong co-occurrence of HLA alleles, especially DR and DQ, made assigning TCR associations to individual alleles difficult. Specific HLA alleles were associated with more than 15,000 TCR beta sequences at a false discovery rate of 0.05 in a later analysis. A further reported finding was that TCR beta sequences accurately predicted the HLA-A and HLA-B alleles for most subjects in the first cohort. An earlier analysis of approximately 600 of the donors showed that most TCR beta V segments appeared in productive rearrangements either about 87% or about 30% of the time, which broadly matched IMGT annotations. Correlated functional status among segregating V segments might be attributable to linkage disequilibrium, but an unknown experimental factor could not be ruled out. A later analysis found that TCR association rates varied across HLA loci, with DRB1 alleles showing the most associated TCRs and HLA-C alleles the fewest. In a later analysis, HLA-associated TCR beta chains showed more clonal expansion and lower generation probabilities than non-associated chains that were equally common. Roughly uniform sequencing depth across donors was assumed in presence/absence analyses, although this assumption may not hold. Approximately 16 rarely observed V segments, including chromosome 9 orphons, were excluded from the earlier analysis of about 610 of the donors because counts were too low. A later genetic analysis reported fewer N-insertions in productive TCRs among donors in an Asian-associated ancestry cluster than the roughly 620-donor mean. Because the 87-base-pair reads could not distinguish some IMGT-functional V segments, including TRBV6-2 and TRBV6-3, those segments were excluded. It was suggested by the authors that the approach could potentially be generalized to other disease states and immunological phenotypes. A cluster of highly shared sequence variants was judged likely to represent a technical artifact of the sequencing pipeline. A later analysis found that most CMV-associated TCR beta chains appeared HLA-restricted, with HLA associations seemingly driven largely by CMV exposure. In a later analysis, several top co-occurrence clusters were reported to appear linked to parvovirus B19, influenza, CMV and Epstein-Barr virus. In both the original and validation cohorts, the classifier was reported to diagnose cytomegalovirus status with high specificity and sensitivity. Only TCR beta chains were sequenced in this cohort, and the absence of alpha or paired-chain data limited detectable features. The only immune exposure information available for the cohort was CMV serostatus. An association between a missense DCLRE1C variant and V-gene and J-gene trimming of TCR beta chains was found in a later genetic analysis and replicated in an independent cohort. Across donors, most TCR sequences were observed very rarely, whereas some public TCRs were present in many individuals. Because HLA typing was unavailable for some donors at each locus, only the typed subset was used in association tests. In the study, roughly 160 TCR beta chains were listed as associated with cytomegalovirus.

The clonotype was recovered from a woman in her sixties in good health and CMV-seropositive. What was sequenced was PBMCs. The chain is encoded by TRBV7-9 joined to TRBJ1-1; confidence is insufficient to name the D gene. The CDR3 here reads CASSFGRNTEAFF. The sequenced DNA: TGTGCCAGCAGCTTCGGGAGGAACACTGAAGCTTTCTTT.